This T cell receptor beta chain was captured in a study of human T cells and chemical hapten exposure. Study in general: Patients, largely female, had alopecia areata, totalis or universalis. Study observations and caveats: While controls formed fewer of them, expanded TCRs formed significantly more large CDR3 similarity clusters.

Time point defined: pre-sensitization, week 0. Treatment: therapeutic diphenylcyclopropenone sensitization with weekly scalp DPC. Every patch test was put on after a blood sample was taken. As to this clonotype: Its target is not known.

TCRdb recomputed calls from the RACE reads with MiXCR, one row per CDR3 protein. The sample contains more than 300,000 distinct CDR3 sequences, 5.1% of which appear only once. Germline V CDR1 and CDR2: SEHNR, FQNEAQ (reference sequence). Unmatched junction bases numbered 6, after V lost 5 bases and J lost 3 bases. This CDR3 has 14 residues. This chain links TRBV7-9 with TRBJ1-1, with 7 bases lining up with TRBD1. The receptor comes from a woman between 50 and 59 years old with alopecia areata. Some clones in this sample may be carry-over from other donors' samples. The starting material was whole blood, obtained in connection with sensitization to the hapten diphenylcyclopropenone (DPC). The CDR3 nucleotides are TGTGCCAGCAGCGAAAACAGGGGTTACACTGAAGCTTTCTTT. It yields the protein CASSENRGYTEAFF.